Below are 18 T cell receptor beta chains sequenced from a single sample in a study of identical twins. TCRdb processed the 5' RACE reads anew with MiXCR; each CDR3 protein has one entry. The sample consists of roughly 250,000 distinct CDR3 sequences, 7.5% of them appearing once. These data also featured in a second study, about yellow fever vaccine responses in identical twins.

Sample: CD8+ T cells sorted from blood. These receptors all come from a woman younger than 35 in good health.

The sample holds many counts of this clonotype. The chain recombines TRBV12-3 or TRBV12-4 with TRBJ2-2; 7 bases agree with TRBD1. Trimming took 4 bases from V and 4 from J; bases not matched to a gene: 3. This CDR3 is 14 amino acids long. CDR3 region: CASSSTGLTGELFF. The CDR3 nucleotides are TGTGCCAGCAGTTCGACAGGGCTCACCGGGGAGCTGTTTTTT.

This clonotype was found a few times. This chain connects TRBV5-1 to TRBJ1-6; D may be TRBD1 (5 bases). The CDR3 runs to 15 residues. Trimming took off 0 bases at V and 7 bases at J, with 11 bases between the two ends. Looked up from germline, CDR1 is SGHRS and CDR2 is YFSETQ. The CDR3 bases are TGCGCCAGCAGCTTGGTCGGGGCACCAAATTCACCCCTCCACTTT. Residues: CASSLVGAPNSPLHF.

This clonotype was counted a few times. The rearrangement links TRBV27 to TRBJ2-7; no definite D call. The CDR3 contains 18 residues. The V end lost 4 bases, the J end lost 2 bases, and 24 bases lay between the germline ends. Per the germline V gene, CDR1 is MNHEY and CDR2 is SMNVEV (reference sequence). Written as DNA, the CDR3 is TGTGCCAGCAGTTCCACCCCCCCCCTGGGATCGCTGCCCTACGAGCAGTACGTC. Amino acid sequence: CASSSTPPLGSLPYEQYV.

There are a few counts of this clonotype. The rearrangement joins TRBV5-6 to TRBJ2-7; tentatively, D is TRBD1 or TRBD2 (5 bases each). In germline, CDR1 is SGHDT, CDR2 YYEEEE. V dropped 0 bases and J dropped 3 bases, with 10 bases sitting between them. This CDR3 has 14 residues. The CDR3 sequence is CASSLGRGVYEQYF. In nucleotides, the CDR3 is TGTGCCAGCAGCTTGGGCCGGGGCGTCTACGAGCAGTACTTC.

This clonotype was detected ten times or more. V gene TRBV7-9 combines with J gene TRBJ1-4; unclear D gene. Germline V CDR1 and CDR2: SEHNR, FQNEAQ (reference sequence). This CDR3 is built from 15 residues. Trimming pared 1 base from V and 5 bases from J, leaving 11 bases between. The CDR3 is CASSLVPLPNEKLFF. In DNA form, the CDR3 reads TGTGCCAGCAGCTTAGTACCGCTACCAAATGAAAAACTGTTTTTT.

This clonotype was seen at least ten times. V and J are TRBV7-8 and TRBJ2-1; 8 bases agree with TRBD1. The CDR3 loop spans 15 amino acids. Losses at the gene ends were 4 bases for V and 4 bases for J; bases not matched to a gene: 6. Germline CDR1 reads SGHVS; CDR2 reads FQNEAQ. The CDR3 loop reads CASSSTGAVYNEQFF. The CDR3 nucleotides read TGTGCCAGCAGCTCGACAGGGGCTGTTTACAATGAGCAGTTCTTC.

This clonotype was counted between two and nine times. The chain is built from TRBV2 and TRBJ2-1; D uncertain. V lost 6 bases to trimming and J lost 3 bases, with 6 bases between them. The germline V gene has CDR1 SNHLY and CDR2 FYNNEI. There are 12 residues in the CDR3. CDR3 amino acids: CASRLIYNEQFF. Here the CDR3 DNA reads TGTGCCAGCAGACTGATCTACAATGAGCAGTTCTTC.

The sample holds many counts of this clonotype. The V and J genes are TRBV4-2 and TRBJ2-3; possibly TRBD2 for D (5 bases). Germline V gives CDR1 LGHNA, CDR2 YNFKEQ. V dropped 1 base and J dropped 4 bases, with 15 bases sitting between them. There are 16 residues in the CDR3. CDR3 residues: CASSQVLDALADTQYF. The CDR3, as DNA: TGTGCCAGCAGCCAAGTACTAGACGCTCTTGCAGATACGCAGTATTTT.

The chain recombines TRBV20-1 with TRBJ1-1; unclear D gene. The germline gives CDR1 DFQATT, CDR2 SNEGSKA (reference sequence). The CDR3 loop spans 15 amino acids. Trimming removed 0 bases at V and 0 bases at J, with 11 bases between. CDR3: CSARDHKGMNTEAFF. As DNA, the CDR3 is TGCAGTGCTAGAGATCATAAGGGCATGAACACTGAAGCTTTCTTT.

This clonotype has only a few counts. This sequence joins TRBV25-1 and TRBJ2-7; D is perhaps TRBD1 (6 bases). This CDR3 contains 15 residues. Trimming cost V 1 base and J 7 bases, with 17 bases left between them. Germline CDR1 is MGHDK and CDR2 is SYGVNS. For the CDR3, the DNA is TGTGCCAGCAGTGAATCCCTCGGGACATCTAAGGAGCAGTACTTC. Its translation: CASSESLGTSKEQYF.

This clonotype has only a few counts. The CDR3 coding sequence is TGCGCCAGCAGCCAAGTGGACAGGGGCGATCAGCCCCAGCATTTT. Residues: CASSQVDRGDQPQHF. V and J are TRBV4-1 and TRBJ1-5; the match to TRBD1 covers 9 bases. In germline, CDR1 is MGHRA, CDR2 YSYEKL. The ends lost 1 base at V and 5 bases at J; junction bases unmatched: 3. The CDR3 has 15 amino acids.

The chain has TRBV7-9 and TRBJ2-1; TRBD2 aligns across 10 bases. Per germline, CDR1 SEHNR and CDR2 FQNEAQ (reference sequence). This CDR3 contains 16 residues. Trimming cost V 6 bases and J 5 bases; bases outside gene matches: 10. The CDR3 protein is CASRRVGTSVNNEQFF. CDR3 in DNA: TGTGCCAGCAGGCGGGTCGGGACTAGCGTGAACAATGAGCAGTTCTTC.

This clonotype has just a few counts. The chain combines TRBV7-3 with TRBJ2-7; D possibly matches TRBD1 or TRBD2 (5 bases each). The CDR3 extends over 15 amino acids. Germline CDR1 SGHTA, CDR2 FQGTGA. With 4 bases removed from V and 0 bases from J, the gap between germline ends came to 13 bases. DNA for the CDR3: TGTGCCAGCAGCTCCTGGGGGTCCCCCTCCTACGAGCAGTACTTC. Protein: CASSSWGSPSYEQYF. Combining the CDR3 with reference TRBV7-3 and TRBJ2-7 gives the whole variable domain GAGVSQTPSNKVTEKGKYVELRCDPISGHTALYWYRQSLGQGPEFLIYFQGTGAADDSGLPNDRFFAVRPEGSVSTLKIQRTERGDSAVYLCASSSWGSPSYEQYFGPGTRLTVT.

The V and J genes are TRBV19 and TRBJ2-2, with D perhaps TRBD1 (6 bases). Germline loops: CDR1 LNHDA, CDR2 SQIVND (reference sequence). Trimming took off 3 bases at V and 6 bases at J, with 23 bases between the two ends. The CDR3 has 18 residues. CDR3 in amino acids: CASSMPKSRQVEAGELFF. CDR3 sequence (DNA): TGTGCCAGTAGTATGCCCAAATCCCGACAGGTGGAGGCCGGGGAGCTGTTTTTT.

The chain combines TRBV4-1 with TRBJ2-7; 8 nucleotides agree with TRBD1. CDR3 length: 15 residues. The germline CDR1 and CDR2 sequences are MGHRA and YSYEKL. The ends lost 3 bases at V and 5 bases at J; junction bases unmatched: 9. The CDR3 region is CASSHSGTGGDEQYF. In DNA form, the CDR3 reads TGCGCCAGCAGCCACTCCGGGACAGGAGGTGACGAGCAGTACTTC.

The CDR3 is CASNQGGTHYEQYF. The CDR3 nucleotides read TGTGCCAGCAACCAAGGGGGGACACATTACGAGCAGTACTTC. The chain joins TRBV7-2 to TRBJ2-7, with D perhaps assigned TRBD1 or TRBD2 (6 bases each). V was trimmed by 7 bases and J by 4 bases, leaving 17 bases between them. There are 14 residues in the CDR3. CDR1 and CDR2 (germline): SGHTA, FQGNSA. Full variable domain (missing parts from reference TRBV7-2 and TRBJ2-7): GAGVSQSPSNKVTEKGKDVELRCDPISGHTALYWYRQSLGQGLEFLIYFQGNSAPDKSGLPSDRFSAERTGGSVSTLTIQRTQQEDSAVYLCASNQGGTHYEQYFGPGTRLTVT.

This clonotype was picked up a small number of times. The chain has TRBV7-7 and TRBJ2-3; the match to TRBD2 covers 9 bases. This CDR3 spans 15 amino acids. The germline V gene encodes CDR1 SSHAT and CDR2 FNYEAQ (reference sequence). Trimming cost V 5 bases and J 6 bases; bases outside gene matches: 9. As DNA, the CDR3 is TGTGCCAGCAGCCCCCTAACTAGCGGGTGGGATACGCAGTATTTT. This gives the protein CASSPLTSGWDTQYF.

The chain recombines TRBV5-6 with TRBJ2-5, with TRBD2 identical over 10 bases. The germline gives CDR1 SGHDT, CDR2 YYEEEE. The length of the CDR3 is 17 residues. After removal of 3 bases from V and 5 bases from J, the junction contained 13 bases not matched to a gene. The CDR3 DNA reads TGTGCCAGCAGCTCTGACCTGAGCGGGAGGGCCCGGGAGACCCAGTACTTC. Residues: CASSSDLSGRARETQYF.